Each of the 21 T cell receptor beta chains below was sequenced from the same sample in a study of blood T cell repertoires in COVID-19. Only in-frame clones appear in the TCRdb table, and some are missing; sequencing was by immunoSEQ multiplex PCR. Of 300,000 to 450,000 clones listed, 80% to 90% are singletons. Sequencing was carried out using PBMCs or T cells enriched from blood (not recorded which). The source is a man aged 40-49 years in a cohort exposed to, infected with or recovered from COVID-19 (not recorded which).

This sequence joins TRBV21-1 and TRBJ2-1; the table assigns TRBD2, which was not confirmed against the DNA. TRBV21-1 is deemed a pseudogene. CDR3 length equals 15 residues. The CDR3 region is CASRLSSGKYNEQFF. In nucleotides, the CDR3 is TGTGCCAGCAGACTCTCTAGCGGCAAATACAATGAGCAGTTCTTC.

This clone appeared once. The chain carries TRBV18 and TRBJ2-7; D gene ambiguous. This CDR3 contains 14 residues. Germline lookup yields CDR1 KGHSH and CDR2 LQKENI. The germline V and J ends were trimmed by 0 bases and 5 bases, with 11 bases remaining between them. In DNA form, the CDR3 reads TGTGCCAGCTCACCACCGGAGCCGGCTCACGAGCAGTACTTC. Translated: CASSPPEPAHEQYF. Together with reference TRBV18 and TRBJ2-7, the CDR3 gives the full variable domain: NAGVMQNPRHLVRRRGQEARLRCSPMKGHSHVYWYRQLPEEGLKFMVYLQKENIIDESGMPKERFSAEFPKEGPSILRIQQVVRGDSAAYFCASSPPEPAHEQYFGPGTRLTVT.

This clone was counted a single time. Its ends do not fully match the called genes, so a read error is possible. The chain is built from TRBV2 and TRBJ2-7; 15 bases are a match to TRBD2. Germline CDR1 reads SNHLY; CDR2 reads FYNNEI. The length of the CDR3 is 18 residues. CDR3 DNA sequence: TGTGCCAACAGTGAAGCAGGGACTAGCGGGAGGTTCGCCTACGAGCAGTACTTC. Protein sequence: CANSEAGTSGRFAYEQYF.

This clone was detected only a few times. V usage is TRBV6-5 and J usage is TRBJ1-5; 7 nucleotides match TRBD1. This CDR3 contains 14 residues. Germline loops: CDR1 MNHEY, CDR2 SVGAGI. The V segment lost 6 bases and the J segment 2 bases; nucleotides outside the gene matches: 4. Here the CDR3 reads CASRQGLGNQPQHF. DNA of the CDR3: TGTGCCAGCAGACAGGGGCTCGGCAATCAGCCCCAGCATTTT.

This chain connects TRBV20-1 to TRBJ1-2, with a weak D call TRBD1 (6 bases). The CDR3 is made up of 13 amino acids. Trimming left V 3 bases short and J 4 bases short, with 12 bases between. From germline, CDR1 is DFQATT and CDR2 SNEGSKA (reference sequence). DNA of the CDR3: TGCAGTGCTAGTCCCCGGGACACCTATGGCTACACCTTC. Its translation is CSASPRDTYGYTF.

The chain has TRBV28 and TRBJ2-7; 9 bases fit TRBD1. Looked up from germline, CDR1 is MDHEN and CDR2 is SYDVKM. CDR3 size: 17 residues. With 4 bases clipped from V and 0 bases from J, the junction kept 10 bases outside the gene matches. CDR3 sequence reads: CASSSRQGVKDSYEQYF. The DNA for the CDR3 is TGTGCCAGCAGTTCCCGACAGGGGGTCAAAGACTCCTACGAGCAGTACTTC. Looking up the rest from reference TRBV28 and TRBJ2-7 gives the full variable domain: DVKVTQSSRYLVKRTGEKVFLECVQDMDHENMFWYRQDPGLGLRLIYFSYDVKMKEKGDIPEGYSVSREKKERFSLILESASTNQTSMYLCASSSRQGVKDSYEQYFGPGTRLTVT.

This chain uses TRBV5-4 with TRBJ2-7, with 13 bases that match TRBD2. V was pared by 4 bases and J by 7 bases, with 2 bases of the junction left unmatched. Germline-derived CDR1 and CDR2 are SGHNT and YYREEE (reference sequence). CDR3 length: 13 amino acids. The chain's CDR3 is CASSQGLAGEQYF. In nucleotides, the CDR3 is TGTGCCAGCAGCCAGGGACTAGCGGGAGAGCAGTACTTC.

The CDR3 coding sequence is TGCGCCAGCAGCTCCGCCTATGGACAGTACTATGGCTACACCTTC. This gives the protein CASSSAYGQYYGYTF. The gene calls are TRBV5-1 and TRBJ1-2, with D possibly matching TRBD1 (6 bases). The CDR3 has 15 amino acids. The germline V gene encodes CDR1 SGHRS and CDR2 YFSETQ. The V and J ends lost 3 bases and 3 bases respectively, with 15 bases between them.

V gene TRBV29-1 combines with J gene TRBJ1-1, with D perhaps TRBD1 (6 bases). Deletions cut 2 bases from V and 3 bases from J, with 7 bases between. CDR3 length: 12 amino acids. CDR1 and CDR2 (germline): SQVTM, ANQGSEA. The CDR3 nucleotides read TGCAGCGTTGAAACAGGGTACACTGAAGCTTTCTTT. Translation gives CSVETGYTEAFF.

The chain couples TRBV7-9 to TRBJ1-1; TRBD1 matches 8 bases. Germline CDR1 is SEHNR and CDR2 is FQNEAQ (reference sequence). Trimming removed 5 bases from V and 5 bases from J; junction bases left unmatched: 7. The CDR3 is 14 amino acids. CDR3 protein: CASSPGQGWTEAFF. DNA of the CDR3: TGTGCCAGCAGCCCCGGACAGGGTTGGACTGAAGCTTTCTTT.

The rearrangement links TRBV3-1 (or the pseudogene TRBV3-2) to TRBJ2-7; weak D call: TRBD1 (5 bases). Trimming shortened V by 4 bases and J by 2 bases, and 12 bases separated the two germline ends. The CDR3 totals 14 residues. CDR1 and CDR2 (germline): LGHDT, YNNKEL (reference sequence). In nucleotides, the CDR3 is TGTGCCAGCAGCCGACTGACAGACGCCTACGAGCAGTACTTC. Its protein is CASSRLTDAYEQYF.

This chain uses TRBV18 with TRBJ1-3; D is perhaps TRBD1 (6 bases). V lost 3 bases and J 4 bases, leaving 10 bases between the germline ends. Germline V gene data show CDR1 as KGHSH and CDR2 as LQKENI. This CDR3 has 14 residues. CDR3 amino acids: CASSPGASGNTIYF. CDR3 DNA: TGTGCCAGCTCACCGGGGGCATCAGGAAACACCATATATTTT.

In its sample, this clone was seen many times. The chain is built from TRBV6-5 and TRBJ1-3; 7 positions match TRBD1. CDR1 and CDR2 from the germline V gene are MNHEY and SVGAGI. The ends lost 9 bases at V and 3 bases at J; junction bases unmatched: 8. CDR3 size: 14 residues. In DNA, the CDR3 is TGTGCCAGTAGAACAGGGGCGTATGGAAACACCATATATTTT. Encoded protein: CASRTGAYGNTIYF.

The V call is TRBV7-3, the J call TRBJ2-7, with TRBD1 as a possible D gene (6 bases). Trimming removed 5 bases from V and 6 bases from J, with 23 bases in between. Looked up from germline, CDR1 is SGHTA and CDR2 is FQGTGA. This CDR3 has 16 residues. The CDR3 loop is CASSRTPRTEGSEQYF. Here the CDR3 DNA reads TGTGCCAGCAGCCGAACCCCGAGGACAGAGGGATCCGAGCAGTACTTC.

The chain employs TRBV18 and TRBJ2-1; 11 bases agree with TRBD2. J was trimmed by 10 bases and V by 4 bases; bases with no gene match: 9. The CDR3 has 15 amino acids. The V gene's germline CDR1 is KGHSH and CDR2 LQKENI. The CDR3: CASSQDSGRAGEQFF. CDR3 in DNA: TGTGCCAGCTCACAAGATAGCGGGAGGGCAGGAGAGCAGTTCTTC.

This clone has a single count. The rearrangement uses TRBV27 and TRBJ2-7; 10 nucleotides align to TRBD2. The germline gives CDR1 MNHEY, CDR2 SMNVEV (reference sequence). The CDR3 consists of 15 residues. The ends lost 5 bases at V and 6 bases at J; junction bases unmatched: 10. The CDR3 region is CASSPVAGGNIEQYF. In DNA, the CDR3 is TGTGCCAGCAGTCCTGTAGCGGGAGGTAACATCGAGCAGTACTTC.

The chain combines TRBV9 with TRBJ2-7; D unresolved. The CDR3 covers 13 residues. The V gene's germline CDR1 is SGDLS and CDR2 YYNGEE. V was cut by 3 bases and J by 3 bases, with 10 bases left in between. The CDR3 DNA sequence: TGTGCCAGCAGCGCAGGTCGGCACTACGAGCAGTACTTC. This codes for CASSAGRHYEQYF.

This sequence joins TRBV29-1 and TRBJ1-1, with D unresolved. This CDR3 has 14 residues. V was shortened by 5 bases and J by 0 bases, with 13 bases between the two germline ends. Germline V gene sequence: CDR1 SQVTM, CDR2 ANQGSEA. The DNA for the CDR3 is TGCAGCGTTTCCAGGCGCGCATTGAACACTGAAGCTTTCTTT. The encoded protein is CSVSRRALNTEAFF.

The chain employs TRBV28 and TRBJ1-6, with D hard to call. The CDR3 length is 14 residues. Trimming removed 7 bases at V and 9 bases at J, with 16 bases between. Germline CDR1 and CDR2: MDHEN and SYDVKM. The CDR3 nucleotides are TGTGCCAGCACCTCCCCGACGGGATCTTCACCCCTCCACTTT. It yields the protein CASTSPTGSSPLHF.

The chain recombines TRBV7-9 with TRBJ2-7, with 10 nucleotides matching TRBD1. Germline V lookup: CDR1 SEHNR, CDR2 FQNEAQ (reference sequence). This CDR3 comprises 16 residues. With V trimmed by 7 bases and J by 3 bases, 12 bases remained unmatched. The CDR3 spells CASNNTTGTGDYEQYF. The CDR3 coding sequence is TGTGCCAGCAACAACACGACCGGGACAGGGGACTACGAGCAGTACTTC. The complete variable domain, with remaining parts taken from reference TRBV7-9 and TRBJ2-7, reads DTGVSQNPRHKITKRGQNVTFRCDPISEHNRLYWYRQTLGQGPEFLTYFQNEAQLEKSRLLSDRFSAERPKGSFSTLEIQRTEQGDSAMYLCASNNTTGTGDYEQYFGPGTRLTVT.

This chain connects TRBV14 to TRBJ2-7; D not resolved. Germline CDR1 reads SGHDN; CDR2 reads FVKESK. With 1 base removed from V and 5 bases from J, the gap between germline ends came to 12 bases. The CDR3 is 14 residues long. The CDR3 here is CASSQVARSHEQYF. The CDR3 bases are TGTGCCAGCAGCCAAGTGGCCCGTTCCCACGAGCAGTACTTC.